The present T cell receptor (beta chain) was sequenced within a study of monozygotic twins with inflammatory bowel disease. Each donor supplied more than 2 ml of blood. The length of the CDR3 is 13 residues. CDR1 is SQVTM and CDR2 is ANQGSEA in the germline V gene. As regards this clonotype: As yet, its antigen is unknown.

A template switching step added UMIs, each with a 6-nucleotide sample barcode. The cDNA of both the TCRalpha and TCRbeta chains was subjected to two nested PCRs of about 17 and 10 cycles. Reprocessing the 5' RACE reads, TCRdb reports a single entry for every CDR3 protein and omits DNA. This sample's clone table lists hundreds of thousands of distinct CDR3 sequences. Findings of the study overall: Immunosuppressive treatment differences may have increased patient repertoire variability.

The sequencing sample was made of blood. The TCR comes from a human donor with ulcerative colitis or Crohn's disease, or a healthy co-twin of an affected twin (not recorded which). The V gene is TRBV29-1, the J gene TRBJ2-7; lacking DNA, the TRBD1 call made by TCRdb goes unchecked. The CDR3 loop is CSVETGIPYEQYF.